These 12 T cell receptor beta chains originate from one sample sequenced in a study of OX40 agonist ivuxolimab in advanced cancers. The method was immunoSEQ multiplex PCR; TCRdb's version includes in-frame clones alone and lacks a portion of them. The data show about 50,000 clones, with around 85% seen just once and about 13% held by the top ten. The starting material was CD4+ or CD8+ T cells sorted from blood, obtained in a trial of the OX40 agonist ivuxolimab. All receptors derive from an adult with an advanced solid tumor such as melanoma, head and neck, liver or kidney cancer.

The rearrangement links TRBV6-5 to TRBJ2-5, with 10 bases lining up with TRBD1. Germline CDR1 MNHEY, CDR2 SVGAGI. There are 15 residues in the CDR3. The trim removed 0 bases at V and 5 bases at J, leaving 3 bases unmatched. CDR3 in DNA: TGTGCCAGCAGTTACTCGACAGGGGGCATTGAGACCCAGTACTTC. Amino acid sequence: CASSYSTGGIETQYF.

This chain connects TRBV5-6 to TRBJ2-3, with D possibly being TRBD1 or TRBD2 (6 bases each). The germline V gene encodes CDR1 SGHDT and CDR2 YYEEEE. Trimming took 4 bases from V and 1 from J, leaving 13 bases between them. CDR3 length equals 15 residues. The DNA of the CDR3 is TGTGCCAGCAGCCCCGGACGGGGGCGCACAGATACGCAGTATTTT. This sequence encodes CASSPGRGRTDTQYF.

The V gene is TRBV27, the J gene TRBJ1-5; unclear D gene. Trimming removed 5 bases from V and 5 bases from J, with 13 bases in between. The CDR3 has 14 amino acids. Germline values: CDR1 MNHEY, CDR2 SMNVEV (reference sequence). CDR3 region: CASSLVSGYQPQHF. Written as DNA, the CDR3 is TGTGCCAGCAGTCTAGTCTCGGGATATCAGCCCCAGCATTTT.

CDR3 loop: CASSQDASNQPQHF. The CDR3 nucleotides are TGTGCCAGCAGCCAGGACGCGAGCAATCAGCCCCAGCATTTT. The rearrangement joins TRBV7-6 to TRBJ1-5; D ambiguous. Germline V gives CDR1 SGHVS, CDR2 FNYEAQ. The V end lost 5 bases, the J end lost 1 base, and 9 bases lay between the germline ends. There are 14 residues in the CDR3.

The rearrangement joins TRBV7-9 to TRBJ2-1, with D unresolved. Germline V gives CDR1 SEHNR, CDR2 FQNEAQ (reference sequence). V was clipped by 2 bases and J by 10 bases, with 6 bases between them. The CDR3 covers 11 residues. The CDR3 is CASSLIQEQFF. Here the CDR3 DNA reads TGTGCCAGCAGCTTAATCCAGGAGCAGTTCTTC.

The chain links TRBV19 to TRBJ2-1, with D possibly matching TRBD2 (5 bases). Trimming left V 8 bases short and J 0 bases short, with 14 bases between. The CDR3 consists of 15 residues. Germline CDR1 LNHDA, CDR2 SQIVND (reference sequence). The CDR3 spells CASGHERISYNEQFF. The CDR3 region has the DNA TGTGCCAGTGGCCACGAGCGGATCTCCTACAATGAGCAGTTCTTC.

This clone was counted once. The rearrangement uses TRBV28 and TRBJ1-5, with 11 bases identical to TRBD1. The CDR3 is made up of 17 amino acids. Germline lookup yields CDR1 MDHEN and CDR2 SYDVKM. The V segment lost 3 bases and the J segment 9 bases; nucleotides outside the gene matches: 13. CDR3 residues: CASSLGSTGTGGGPQHF. CDR3 nucleotides: TGTGCCAGCAGTTTGGGTAGTACCGGGACAGGGGGAGGGCCCCAGCATTTT.

This clone was found a few times. This rearrangement joins TRBV28 to TRBJ1-5, with a possible D match to TRBD1 (6 bases). The CDR3 spans 12 residues. CDR1 and CDR2 from the germline V gene are MDHEN and SYDVKM. The V end lost 4 bases, the J end lost 5 bases, and 6 bases lay between the germline ends. The CDR3 DNA reads TGTGCCAGCAGTTACAGGGATCAGCCCCAGCATTTT. Protein sequence: CASSYRDQPQHF.

V is TRBV19 and J is TRBJ2-7, with 7 bases fitting TRBD1. V was pared by 6 bases and J by 3 bases, with 8 bases of the junction left unmatched. This CDR3 comprises 14 residues. Germline CDR1 reads LNHDA; CDR2 reads SQIVND (reference sequence). The CDR3 DNA reads TGTGCCAGTAGCTCGGGACAGCGGAACTACGAGCAGTACTTC. Amino acid sequence: CASSSGQRNYEQYF.

V and J are TRBV11-2 and TRBJ2-3; D possibly matches TRBD1 or TRBD2 (6 bases each). The V end was cut by 5 bases, the J end by 1 base, with 13 bases between. CDR1 and CDR2 from the germline V gene are SGHAT and FQNNGV. CDR3 length: 15 residues. The CDR3 region has the DNA TGTGCCAGCAGCCGCGACAGGAGGGGCACAGATACGCAGTATTTT. Translating it yields CASSRDRRGTDTQYF.

The chain recombines TRBV7-9 with TRBJ2-7; D assignment may be TRBD1 or TRBD2 (6 bases each). The CDR3 length is 16 residues. Germline-derived CDR1 and CDR2 are SEHNR and FQNEAQ (reference sequence). V shed 5 bases and J shed 2 bases, with 19 bases lying between them. CDR3 loop: CASSPRGGTATYEQYF. CDR3 bases: TGTGCCAGCAGCCCTAGAGGGGGGACGGCGACCTACGAGCAGTACTTC. Combining the CDR3 with reference TRBV7-9 and TRBJ2-7 gives the whole variable domain DTGVSQNPRHKITKRGQNVTFRCDPISEHNRLYWYRQTLGQGPEFLTYFQNEAQLEKSRLLSDRFSAERPKGSFSTLEIQRTEQGDSAMYLCASSPRGGTATYEQYFGPGTRLTVT.

This chain joins TRBV4-2 and TRBJ2-7; 10 bases align to TRBD2. CDR1 is LGHNA, CDR2 YNFKEQ, per germline. This CDR3 is 15 amino acids long. Germline trimming cut 6 bases from V and 1 base from J; bases unmatched to any gene: 6. The CDR3 bases are TGTGCCAGCAGACCCCTAGCGGGAGAATCCTACGAGCAGTACTTC. Translating gives CASRPLAGESYEQYF.